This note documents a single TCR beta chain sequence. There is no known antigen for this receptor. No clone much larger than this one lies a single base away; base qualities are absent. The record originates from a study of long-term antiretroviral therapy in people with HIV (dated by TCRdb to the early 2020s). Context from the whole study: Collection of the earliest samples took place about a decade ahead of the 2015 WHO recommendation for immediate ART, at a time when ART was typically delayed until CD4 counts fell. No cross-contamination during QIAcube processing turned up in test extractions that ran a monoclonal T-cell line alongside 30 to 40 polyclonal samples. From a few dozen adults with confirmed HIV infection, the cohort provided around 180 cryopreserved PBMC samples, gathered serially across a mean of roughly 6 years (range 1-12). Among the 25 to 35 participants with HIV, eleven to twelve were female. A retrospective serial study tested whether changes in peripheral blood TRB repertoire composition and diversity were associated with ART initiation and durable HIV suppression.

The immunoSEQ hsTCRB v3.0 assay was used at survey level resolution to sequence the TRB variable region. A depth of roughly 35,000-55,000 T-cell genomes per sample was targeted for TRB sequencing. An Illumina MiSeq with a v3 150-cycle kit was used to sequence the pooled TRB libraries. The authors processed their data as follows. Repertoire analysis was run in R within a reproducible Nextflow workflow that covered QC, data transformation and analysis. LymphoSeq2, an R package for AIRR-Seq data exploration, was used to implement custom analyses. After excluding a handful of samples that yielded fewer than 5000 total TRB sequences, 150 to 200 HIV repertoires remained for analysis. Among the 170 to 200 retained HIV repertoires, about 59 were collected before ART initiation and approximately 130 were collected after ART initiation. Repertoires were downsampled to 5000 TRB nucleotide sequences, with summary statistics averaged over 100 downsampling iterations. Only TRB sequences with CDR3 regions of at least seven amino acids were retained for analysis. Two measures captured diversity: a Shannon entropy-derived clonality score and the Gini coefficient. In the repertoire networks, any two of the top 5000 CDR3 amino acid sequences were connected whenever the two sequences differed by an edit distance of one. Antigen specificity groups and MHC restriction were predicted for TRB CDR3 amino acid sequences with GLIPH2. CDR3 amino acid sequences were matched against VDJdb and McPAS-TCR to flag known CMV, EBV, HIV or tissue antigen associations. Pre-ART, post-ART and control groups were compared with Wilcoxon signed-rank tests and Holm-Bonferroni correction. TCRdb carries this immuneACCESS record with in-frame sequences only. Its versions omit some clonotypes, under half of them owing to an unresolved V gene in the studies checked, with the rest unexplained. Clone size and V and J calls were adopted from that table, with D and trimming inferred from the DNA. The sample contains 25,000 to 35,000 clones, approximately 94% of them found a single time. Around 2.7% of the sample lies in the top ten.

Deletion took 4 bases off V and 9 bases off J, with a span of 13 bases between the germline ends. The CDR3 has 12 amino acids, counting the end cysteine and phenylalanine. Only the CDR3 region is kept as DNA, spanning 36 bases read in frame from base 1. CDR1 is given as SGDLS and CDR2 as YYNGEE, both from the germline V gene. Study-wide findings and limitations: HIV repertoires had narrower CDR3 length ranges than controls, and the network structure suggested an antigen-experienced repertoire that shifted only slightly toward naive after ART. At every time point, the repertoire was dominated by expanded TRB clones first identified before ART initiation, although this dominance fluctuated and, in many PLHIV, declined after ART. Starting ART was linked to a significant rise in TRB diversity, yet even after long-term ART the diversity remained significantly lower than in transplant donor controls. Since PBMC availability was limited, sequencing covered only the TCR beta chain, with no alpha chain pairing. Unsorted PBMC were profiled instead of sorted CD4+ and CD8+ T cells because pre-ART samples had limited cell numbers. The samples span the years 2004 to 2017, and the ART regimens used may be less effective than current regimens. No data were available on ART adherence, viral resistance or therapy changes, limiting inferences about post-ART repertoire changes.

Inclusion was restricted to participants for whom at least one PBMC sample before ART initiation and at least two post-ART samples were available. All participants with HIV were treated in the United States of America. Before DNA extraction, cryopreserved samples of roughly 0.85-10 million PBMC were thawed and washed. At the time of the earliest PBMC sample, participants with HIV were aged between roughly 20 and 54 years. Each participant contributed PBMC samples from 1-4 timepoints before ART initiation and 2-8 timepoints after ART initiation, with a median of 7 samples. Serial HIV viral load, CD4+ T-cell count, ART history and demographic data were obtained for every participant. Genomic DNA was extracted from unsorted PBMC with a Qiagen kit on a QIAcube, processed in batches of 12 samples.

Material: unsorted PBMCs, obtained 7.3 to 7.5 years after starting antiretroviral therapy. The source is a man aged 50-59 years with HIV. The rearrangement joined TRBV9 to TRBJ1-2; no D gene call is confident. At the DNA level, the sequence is TGTGCCAGCAGCACCCGCGGGTTGAGCTACACCTTC. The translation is CASSTRGLSYTF.